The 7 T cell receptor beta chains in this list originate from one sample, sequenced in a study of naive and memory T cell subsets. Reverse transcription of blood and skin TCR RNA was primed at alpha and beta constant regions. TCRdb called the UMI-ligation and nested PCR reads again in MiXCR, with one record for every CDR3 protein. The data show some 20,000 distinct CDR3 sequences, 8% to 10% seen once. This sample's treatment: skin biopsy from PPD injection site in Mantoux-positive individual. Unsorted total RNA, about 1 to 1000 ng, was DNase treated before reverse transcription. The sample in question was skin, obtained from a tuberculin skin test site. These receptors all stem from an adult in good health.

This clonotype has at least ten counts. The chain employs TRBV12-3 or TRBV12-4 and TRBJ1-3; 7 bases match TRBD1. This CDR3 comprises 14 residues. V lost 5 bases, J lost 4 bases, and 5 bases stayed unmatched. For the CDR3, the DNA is TGTGCCAGCAGTATACAGGGGAAGGGAAACACCATATATTTT. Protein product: CASSIQGKGNTIYF.

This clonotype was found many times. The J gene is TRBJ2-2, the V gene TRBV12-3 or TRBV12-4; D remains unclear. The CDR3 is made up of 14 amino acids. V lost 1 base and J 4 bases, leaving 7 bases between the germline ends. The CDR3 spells CASSLGYLTGELFF. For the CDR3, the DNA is TGTGCCAGCAGTTTAGGCTACCTCACCGGGGAGCTGTTTTTT.

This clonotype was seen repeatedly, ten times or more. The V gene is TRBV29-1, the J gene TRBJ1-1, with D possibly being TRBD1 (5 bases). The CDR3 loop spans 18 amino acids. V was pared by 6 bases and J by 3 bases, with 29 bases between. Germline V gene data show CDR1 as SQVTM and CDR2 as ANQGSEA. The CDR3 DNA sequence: TGCAGCGTGCGACACTTCGGAGGGTCGAGCCGGGGGGACACTGAAGCTTTCTTT. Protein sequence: CSVRHFGGSSRGDTEAFF.

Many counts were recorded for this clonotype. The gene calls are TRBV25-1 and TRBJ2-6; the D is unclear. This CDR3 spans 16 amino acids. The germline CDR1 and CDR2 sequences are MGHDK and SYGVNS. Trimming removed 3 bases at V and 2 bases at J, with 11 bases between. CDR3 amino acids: CASSDDLLTGANVLTF. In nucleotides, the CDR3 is TGTGCCAGCAGTGATGACCTATTGACTGGGGCCAACGTCCTGACTTTC.

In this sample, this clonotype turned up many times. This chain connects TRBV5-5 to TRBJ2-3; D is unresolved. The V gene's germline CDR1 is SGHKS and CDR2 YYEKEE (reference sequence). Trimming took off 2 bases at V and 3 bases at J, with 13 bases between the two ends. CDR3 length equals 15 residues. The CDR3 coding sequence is TGTGCCAGCAGCTTCGGCCCTTATGGGACAGATACGCAGTATTTT. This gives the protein CASSFGPYGTDTQYF.

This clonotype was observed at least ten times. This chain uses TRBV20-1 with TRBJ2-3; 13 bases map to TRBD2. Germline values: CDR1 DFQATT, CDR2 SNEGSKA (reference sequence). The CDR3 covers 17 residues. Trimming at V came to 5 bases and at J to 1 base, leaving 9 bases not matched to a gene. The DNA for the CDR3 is TGCAGTGCTCCCGGGACTAGCGGGATCAGATGCACAGATACGCAGTATTTT. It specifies CSAPGTSGIRCTDTQYF.

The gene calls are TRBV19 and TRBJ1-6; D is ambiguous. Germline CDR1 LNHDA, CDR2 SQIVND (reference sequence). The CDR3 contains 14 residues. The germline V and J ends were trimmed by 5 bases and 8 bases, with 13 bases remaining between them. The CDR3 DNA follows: TGTGCCAGTAGTGTTGGAGTCACGGATTCACCCCTCCACTTT. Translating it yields CASSVGVTDSPLHF.